The T cell receptor (beta chain) described here comes from a study of T cell responses to AZD1222 COVID-19 vaccine. Germline-derived CDR1 and CDR2 are SGHNT and YYREEE (reference sequence). CDR3 length: 13 residues. Concerning this clone itself: The junction departs from germline at one end; a sequencing error may be responsible. Other nucleotide sequences from this sample produce the same CDR3.

The protocol was immunoSEQ multiplex PCR, while the TCRdb copy is restricted to in-frame clones and leaves out a portion. The table has 130,000 or so clones, just over 90% seen once. The clonotype originates from an adult in good health. Specimen: peripheral blood, collected on day 0 of AZD1222 vaccination. This chain connects TRBV5-4 to TRBJ1-1, with unresolved D. The DNA of the CDR3 is TGTGCCAGTAGCTTGGAAGGGAACACTGAAGCTTTCTTT. Translation gives CASSLEGNTEAFF.